A selection of T cell receptor beta chains follows, all from one sample in a study of response to subunit inactivated influenza vaccine. In TCRdb, the RT-PCR reads were re-called with MiXCR into one record per CDR3 protein. The table has more than 700,000 distinct CDR3 sequences, roughly 20% seen once. The input for sequencing was PBMCs from blood, taken 5 to 6 days after vaccination. These receptors all stem from a man aged 45 to 65 who received an inactivated influenza vaccine. Each CDR3 is given with its conserved first and last residue.

J gene | V gene | CDR3 protein
TRBJ2-7 | TRBV6-5 | CASSYSRGTRAYF
TRBJ2-3 | TRBV18 | CASSPRGVGTDTQYF
TRBJ2-5 | TRBV12-3/TRBV12-4 | CASSILAGETQYF
TRBJ1-5 | TRBV24-1 | CATSDSTPGGNQPQHF
TRBJ2-1 | TRBV20-1 | CSARGLAVYNEQFF
TRBJ2-3 | TRBV6-4 | CASSEYGRFEDTQYF
TRBJ1-5 | TRBV12-3/TRBV12-4 | CASSSGLSQHF
TRBJ1-2 | TRBV19 | CATPTRDGYTF
TRBJ2-2 | TRBV3-1 | CASSPLPLRGFPGELFF
TRBJ2-5 | TRBV3-1 | CASSPPGLGAETQYF
TRBJ1-2 | TRBV20-1 | CSASTTYGYTF
TRBJ2-2 | TRBV5-1 | CASRRAGVPNTGELFF
TRBJ1-2 | TRBV6-2/TRBV6-3 | CASKPQGARIYGYTF
TRBJ2-5 | TRBV5-6 | CASRRELGTQYF
TRBJ2-5 | TRBV11-2 | CASSPRTSVLATQYF
TRBJ1-6 | TRBV7-6 | CASSLAELGNSPLHF
TRBJ2-7 | TRBV10-3 | CAISPPGLAVYEQYF
TRBJ2-7 | TRBV12-3/TRBV12-4 | CASSLEQGSYEQYF
TRBJ2-7 | TRBV6-2/TRBV6-3 | CASSYTGLADSYEQYF
TRBJ2-2 | TRBV3-1 | CASSQTGTSGRGLFF
TRBJ2-7 | TRBV27 | CASSLRGLPYEQYF
TRBJ2-1 | TRBV5-1 | CASSLSDIPEQFF
TRBJ1-5 | TRBV18 | CASSPRGGPQHF
TRBJ2-2 | TRBV5-8 | CASSHDRGGTGELFF
TRBJ2-1 | TRBV9 | CASSVGSTNEQFF
TRBJ2-3 | TRBV6-5 | CTSSSTTSGRSSDTQYF
TRBJ2-1 | TRBV9 | CASSVGLSGSSYNEQFF
TRBJ2-4 | TRBV4-2 | CASSQVGRTSGTRGIQYF
TRBJ1-6 | TRBV20-1 | CSAHRAGYNSPLHF
TRBJ2-3 | TRBV20-1 | CSATGLAEQPFTDTQYF
TRBJ2-1 | TRBV5-1 | CASSLEREYNEQFF
TRBJ2-2 | TRBV12-3/TRBV12-4 | CASGRATGELFF
TRBJ2-7 | TRBV20-1 | CSARPPGTAVLEQYF
TRBJ2-3 | TRBV29-1 | CSVEAGGRTDTQYF
TRBJ2-7 | TRBV20-1 | CSAKRTGTGEQYF
TRBJ2-3 | TRBV29-1 | CSVAGTESTDTQYF